What follows is one T cell receptor (beta chain) and its context. The data were taken from a study of T-cell memory formation after mild COVID-19. TCRdb independently ran MiXCR on the 5' RACE reads; one entry per CDR3 protein. The sample consists of a few hundred thousand distinct CDR3 sequences, 20% to 25% of them appearing once. The length of the CDR3 is 15 residues. The chain joins TRBV21-1 to TRBJ2-2; the listed D gene, TRBD1, was not tested against the DNA. TRBV21-1 constitutes a pseudogene. The sample was PBMCs or a T cell subset sorted from them (not recorded which). The origin of this receptor is a man younger than 35 who had mild COVID-19 (a few samples of this study predate the infection). Cell type and time point are not known. The CDR3 sequence is CASSIGQGNTGELFF. CDR3 DNA: TGTGCCAGCAGCATCGGGCAGGGAAACACCGGGGAGCTGTTTTTT.